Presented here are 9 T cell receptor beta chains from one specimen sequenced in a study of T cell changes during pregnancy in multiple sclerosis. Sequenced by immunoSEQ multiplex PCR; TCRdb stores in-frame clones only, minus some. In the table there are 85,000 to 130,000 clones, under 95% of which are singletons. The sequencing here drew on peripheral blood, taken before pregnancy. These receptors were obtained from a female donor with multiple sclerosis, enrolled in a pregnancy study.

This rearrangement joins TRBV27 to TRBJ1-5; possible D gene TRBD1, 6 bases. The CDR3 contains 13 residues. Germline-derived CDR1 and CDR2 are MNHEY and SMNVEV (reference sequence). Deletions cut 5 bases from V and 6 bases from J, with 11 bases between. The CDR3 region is CASSTGMTQPQHF. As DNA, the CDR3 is TGTGCCAGCAGTACAGGGATGACTCAGCCCCAGCATTTT.

CDR3 DNA: TGTGCCAGTAGTATAAAATATGAGACAGGCTATGGCTACACCTTC. Its protein is CASSIKYETGYGYTF. V and J are TRBV19 and TRBJ1-2; a weak D match, TRBD1 (6 bases). The germline CDR1 and CDR2 sequences are LNHDA and SQIVND (reference sequence). The CDR3 totals 15 residues. Trimming cost V 2 bases and J 4 bases, with 14 bases left between them.

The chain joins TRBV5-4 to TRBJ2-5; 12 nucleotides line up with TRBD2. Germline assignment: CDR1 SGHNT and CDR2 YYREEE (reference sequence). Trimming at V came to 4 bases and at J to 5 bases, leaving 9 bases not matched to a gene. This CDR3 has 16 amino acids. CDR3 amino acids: CASSPTTSGSWETQYF. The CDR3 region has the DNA TGTGCCAGCAGCCCGACGACTAGCGGGAGTTGGGAGACCCAGTACTTC.

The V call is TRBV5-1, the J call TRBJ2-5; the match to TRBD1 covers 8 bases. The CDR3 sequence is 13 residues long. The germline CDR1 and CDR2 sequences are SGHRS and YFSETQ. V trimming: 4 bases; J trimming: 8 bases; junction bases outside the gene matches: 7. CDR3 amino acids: CASSTTGVITQYF. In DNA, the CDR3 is TGCGCCAGCAGCACGACAGGGGTAATAACCCAGTACTTC.

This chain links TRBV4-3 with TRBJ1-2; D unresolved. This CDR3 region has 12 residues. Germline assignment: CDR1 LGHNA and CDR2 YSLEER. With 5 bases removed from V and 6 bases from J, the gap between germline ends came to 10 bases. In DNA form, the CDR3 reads TGCGCCAGCAGCGGAGAAAGGCATGGCTACACCTTC. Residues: CASSGERHGYTF.

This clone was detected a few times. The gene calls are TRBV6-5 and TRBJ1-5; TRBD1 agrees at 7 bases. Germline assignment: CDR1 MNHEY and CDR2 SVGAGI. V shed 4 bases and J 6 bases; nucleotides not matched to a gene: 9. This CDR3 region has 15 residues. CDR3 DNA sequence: TGTGCCAGCAGTTGGGACAGATCCGGTGGTCAGCCCCAGCATTTT. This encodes CASSWDRSGGQPQHF.

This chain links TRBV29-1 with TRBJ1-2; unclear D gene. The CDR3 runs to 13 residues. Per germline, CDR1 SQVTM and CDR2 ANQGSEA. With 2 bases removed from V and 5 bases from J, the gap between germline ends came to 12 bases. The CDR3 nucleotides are TGCAGCGTTGAACCTGATGGCGGGTATGGCTACACCTTC. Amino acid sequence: CSVEPDGGYGYTF.

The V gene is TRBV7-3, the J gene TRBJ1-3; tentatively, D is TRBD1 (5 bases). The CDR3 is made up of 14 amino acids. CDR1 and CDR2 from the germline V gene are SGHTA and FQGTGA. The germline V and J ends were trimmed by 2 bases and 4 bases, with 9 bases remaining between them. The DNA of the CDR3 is TGTGCCAGCAGCTTACAGGGATACGGAAACACCATATATTTT. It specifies CASSLQGYGNTIYF.

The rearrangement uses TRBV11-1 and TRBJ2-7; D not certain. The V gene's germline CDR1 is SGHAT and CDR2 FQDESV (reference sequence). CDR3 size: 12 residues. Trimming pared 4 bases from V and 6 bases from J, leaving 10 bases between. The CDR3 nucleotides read TGTGCCAGCAGCTCTGGTAGAGTCGAGCAGTACTTC. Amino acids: CASSSGRVEQYF.